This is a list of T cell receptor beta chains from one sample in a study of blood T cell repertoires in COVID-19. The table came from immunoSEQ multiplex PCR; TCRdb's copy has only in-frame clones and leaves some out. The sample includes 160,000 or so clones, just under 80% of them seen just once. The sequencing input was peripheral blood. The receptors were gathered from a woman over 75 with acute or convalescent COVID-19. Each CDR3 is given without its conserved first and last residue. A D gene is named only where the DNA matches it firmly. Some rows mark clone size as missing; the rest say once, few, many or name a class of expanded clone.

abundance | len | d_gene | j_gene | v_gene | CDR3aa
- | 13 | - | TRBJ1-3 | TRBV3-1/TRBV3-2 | ASSQQGTFGNTIY
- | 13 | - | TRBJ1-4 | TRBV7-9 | ASSSTYGSNEKLF
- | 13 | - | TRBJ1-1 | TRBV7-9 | ATVAGRTMGTEAF
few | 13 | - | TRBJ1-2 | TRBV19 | ASSRAAVSNYGYT
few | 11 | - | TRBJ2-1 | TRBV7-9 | ASSQPLGNEQF
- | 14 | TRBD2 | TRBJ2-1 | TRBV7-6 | ASSFQLAGTYNEQF
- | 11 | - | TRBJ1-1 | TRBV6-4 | ASSDQGGTEAF
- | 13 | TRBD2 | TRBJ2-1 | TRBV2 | ASRVTGTGGNEQF
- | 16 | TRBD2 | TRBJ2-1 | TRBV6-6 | ASSPRTSGGATYNEQF
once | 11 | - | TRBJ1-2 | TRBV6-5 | ASKLGQDYGYT
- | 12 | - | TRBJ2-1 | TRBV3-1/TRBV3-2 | ASSQVTGINEQF
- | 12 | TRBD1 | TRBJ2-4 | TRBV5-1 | ASRSGTGGVIQY
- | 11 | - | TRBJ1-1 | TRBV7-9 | ASSPPSGTEAF
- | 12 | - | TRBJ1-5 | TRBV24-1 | ATSDRRGGQPQH
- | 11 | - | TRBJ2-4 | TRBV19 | ASRGIPKNIQY
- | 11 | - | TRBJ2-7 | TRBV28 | ASSWTHNHEQY
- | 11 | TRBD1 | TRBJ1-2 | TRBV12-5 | ASGLDREYGYT
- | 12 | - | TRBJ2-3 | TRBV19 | ASLSGEEGHTQY
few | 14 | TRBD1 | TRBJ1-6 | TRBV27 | ASSSRDRSYNSPLH
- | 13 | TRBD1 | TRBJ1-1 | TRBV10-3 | AISDHTQGGPEAF
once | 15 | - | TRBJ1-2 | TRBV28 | ASSPPQGGVLVYGYT
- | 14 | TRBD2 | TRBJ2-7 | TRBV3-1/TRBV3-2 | ASSQGISGRIYEQY
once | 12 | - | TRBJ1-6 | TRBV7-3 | ASSLSGVNSPLH
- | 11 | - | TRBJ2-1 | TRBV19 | ASNRGLYNEQF
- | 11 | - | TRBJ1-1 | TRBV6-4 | ASRADRNTEAF
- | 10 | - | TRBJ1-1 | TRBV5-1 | ASSSGHGEAF
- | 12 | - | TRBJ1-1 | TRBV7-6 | ASSLGPGNTEAF
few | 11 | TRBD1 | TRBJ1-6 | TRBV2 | ASSGQLNSPLH
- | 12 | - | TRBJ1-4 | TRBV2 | ASSDGRFNEKLF
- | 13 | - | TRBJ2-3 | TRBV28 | ASSPYDIYTDTQY
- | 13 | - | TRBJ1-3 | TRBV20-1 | SASRSGHPGNTIY
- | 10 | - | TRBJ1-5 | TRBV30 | AWSGTNQPQH
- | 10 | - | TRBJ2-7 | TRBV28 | ASSFSAYEQY
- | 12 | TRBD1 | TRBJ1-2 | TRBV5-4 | ASSWDRRGYGYT
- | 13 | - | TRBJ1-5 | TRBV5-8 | ASSFGPGSNQPQH
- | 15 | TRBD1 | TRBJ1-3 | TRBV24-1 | ATSDFSDRESGNTIY
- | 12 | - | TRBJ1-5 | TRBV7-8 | ASSLVVNAEPQH
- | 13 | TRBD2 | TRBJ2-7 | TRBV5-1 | ASRREAGSQHEQY
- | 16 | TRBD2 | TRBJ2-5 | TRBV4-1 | ASSQDGIAGGRGETQY
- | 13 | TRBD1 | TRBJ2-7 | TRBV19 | ASSPPDRGSLEQY
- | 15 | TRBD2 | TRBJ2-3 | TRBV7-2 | ASSLGPSGLSTDTQY
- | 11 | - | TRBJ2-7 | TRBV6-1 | ASSDQRNYEQY
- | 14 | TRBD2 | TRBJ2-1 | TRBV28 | ASRGPGTSGNNEQF
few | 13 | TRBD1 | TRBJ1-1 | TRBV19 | ASNSLQGAKTEAF
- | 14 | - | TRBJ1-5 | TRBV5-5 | ASSLSPSGPNQPQH
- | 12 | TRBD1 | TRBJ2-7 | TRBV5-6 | ASSRTGDTYEQY
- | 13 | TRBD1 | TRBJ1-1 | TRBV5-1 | ASSLSGGTDTEAF
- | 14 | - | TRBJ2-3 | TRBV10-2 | ASSEYPAGNQNTQY
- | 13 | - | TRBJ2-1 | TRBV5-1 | ASSPAGSSYNEQF
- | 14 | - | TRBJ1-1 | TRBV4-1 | ASSQDLSGGSTEAF
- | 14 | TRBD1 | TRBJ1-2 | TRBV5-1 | ASSRGTGEANYGYT
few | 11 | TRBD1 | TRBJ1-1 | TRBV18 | ASSPQGDTEAF
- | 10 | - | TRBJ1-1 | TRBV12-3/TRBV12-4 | ASSFASTEAF
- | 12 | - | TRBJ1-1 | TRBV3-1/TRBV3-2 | ASSLDGENTEAF
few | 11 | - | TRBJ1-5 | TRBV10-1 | ASSEIGGQPQH
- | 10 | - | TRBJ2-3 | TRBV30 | ARRESTDTQY
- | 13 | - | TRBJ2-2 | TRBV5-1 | ASSLAAGNTGELF
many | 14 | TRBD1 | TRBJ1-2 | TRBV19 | ASTVARDRGLHGYT
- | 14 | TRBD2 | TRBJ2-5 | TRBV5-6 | ASSLDSGRGDGTQY
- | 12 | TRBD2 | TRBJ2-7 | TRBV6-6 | ATSSGGSSYEQY